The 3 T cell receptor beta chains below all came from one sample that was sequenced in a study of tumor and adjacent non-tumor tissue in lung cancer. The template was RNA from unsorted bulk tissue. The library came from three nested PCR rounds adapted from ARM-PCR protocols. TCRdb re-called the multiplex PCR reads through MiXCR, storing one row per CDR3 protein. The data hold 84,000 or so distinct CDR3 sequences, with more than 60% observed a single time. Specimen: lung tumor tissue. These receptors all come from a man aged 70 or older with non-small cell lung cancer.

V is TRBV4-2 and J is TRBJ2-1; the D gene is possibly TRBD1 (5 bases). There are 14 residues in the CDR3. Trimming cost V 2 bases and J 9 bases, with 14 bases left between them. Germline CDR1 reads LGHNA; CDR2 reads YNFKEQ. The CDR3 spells CASSQNRARGEQFF. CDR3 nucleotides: TGTGCCAGCAGCCAAAATCGGGCTAGGGGTGAGCAGTTCTTC.

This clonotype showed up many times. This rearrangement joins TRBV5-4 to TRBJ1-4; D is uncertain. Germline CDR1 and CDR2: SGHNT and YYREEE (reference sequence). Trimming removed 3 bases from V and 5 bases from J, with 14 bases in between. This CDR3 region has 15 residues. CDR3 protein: CASSSRGVQNEKLFF. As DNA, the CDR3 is TGTGCCAGCAGCTCCCGCGGGGTACAAAATGAAAAACTGTTTTTT.

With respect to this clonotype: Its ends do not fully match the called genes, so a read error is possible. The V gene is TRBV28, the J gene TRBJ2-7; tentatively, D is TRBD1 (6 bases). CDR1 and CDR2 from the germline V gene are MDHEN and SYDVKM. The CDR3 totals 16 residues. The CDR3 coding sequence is TGTGCCAGCAGTTTATACCAGGGGTTGACGGCCTACGGGCAGTACTTC. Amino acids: CASSLYQGLTAYGQYF.